The clone carrying this T cell receptor (beta chain) came up many times. Its antigen is not identified. MiXCR, run by TCRdb on the 5' RACE reads, gives a single entry per CDR3 protein. The table includes tens of thousands of distinct CDR3 sequences, 10% to 15% detected once. These data come from a study of spatial heterogeneity in lung cancer. Study observations and caveats: Resection saw ubiquitous expanded tumor TCRs appear in blood more than follow-up did.

Described time point: sample taken at primary tumor resection. Whole RNA obtained from tumor, nontumor lung or frozen PBMC underwent sequencing without sorting. The TCR sequence derives from a male donor with early-stage non-small cell lung cancer. The material was PBMCs, obtained at surgery.

CDR3 protein: CASSLESAGEILTDTQYF. In DNA form, the CDR3 reads TGTGCCAGCAGCTTAGAAAGCGCCGGAGAGATCCTCACAGATACGCAGTATTTT. The rearrangement links TRBV7-8 to TRBJ2-3; D remains ambiguous. The germline V gene encodes CDR1 SGHVS and CDR2 FQNEAQ. Trimming removed 1 base at V and 2 bases at J, with 19 bases between. This CDR3 has 18 residues.